This TCR beta chain was documented in a study of cytomegalovirus exposure and HLA in healthy donors. Concerning this clone itself: What it binds is unknown.

There are 15 residues in the CDR3. V was pared by 4 bases and J by 5 bases, with 9 bases of the junction left unmatched. Germline V gives CDR1 LNHDA, CDR2 SQIVND (reference sequence). The PCR contained 60 Vbeta and 13 Jbeta primers. The repertoire was sequenced with immunoSEQ multiplex PCR; TCRdb's copy has only in-frame clones and lacks some. The table includes about 300,000 clones, approximately 90% detected once. Notes on the study in general: In vitro, a few CMV-associated chains proved specific for CMV antigens. Investigators reported more than 150 TCR beta chains as tied to cytomegalovirus.

The sequence derives from a man aged 40-49 years in good health and CMV-seropositive. The V gene is TRBV19, the J gene TRBJ2-5, with 8 bases matching TRBD1. The sequencing input was PBMCs. The CDR3 DNA follows: TGTGCCAGTAGTACGGGACAGGCCCCTGGGGAGACCCAGTACTTC. Protein sequence: CASSTGQAPGETQYF.